The next 27 T cell receptor beta chains were all read from a single sample in a study of early T cells in non-severe SARS-CoV-2 infection. TCRdb used MiXCR to reprocess the 5' RACE reads, holding one entry per CDR3 protein. The sample has 49,000 or so distinct CDR3 sequences, about 6.3% seen once; the top ten hold 2.8%. The sequencing here drew on whole blood, taken at baseline. The receptors originated from an adult who was a healthcare worker with PCR-confirmed SARS-CoV-2 infection or an uninfected control (not recorded which).

At least ten counts were recorded for this clonotype. Written as DNA, the CDR3 is TGTGCCAGCAGTTACTCGACAGGGGGCGACGAGCAGTACTTC. This translates into CASSYSTGGDEQYF. This chain uses TRBV6-5 with TRBJ2-7; 10 positions agree with TRBD1. Looked up from germline, CDR1 is MNHEY and CDR2 is SVGAGI. V was pared by 0 bases and J by 5 bases, with 1 base of the junction left unmatched. This CDR3 contains 14 residues.

This clonotype came up many times. The chain joins TRBV12-3 or TRBV12-4 to TRBJ1-1; TRBD1 aligns across 7 bases. This CDR3 is 13 amino acids long. The V and J ends lost 8 bases and 4 bases, in that order; junction bases with no gene match: 7. The DNA of the CDR3 is TGTGCCAGCGGACTCCGACAGGGCACTGAAGCTTTCTTT. This gives the protein CASGLRQGTEAFF.

The V call is TRBV4-3, the J call TRBJ2-7; the match to TRBD1 covers 8 bases. The CDR3 has 15 amino acids. Germline assignment: CDR1 LGHNA and CDR2 YSLEER. V dropped 0 bases and J dropped 4; count of bases not matched to a gene: 5. The CDR3 region has the DNA TGCGCCAGCAGCCAAGATGGACAGGGAGCATACGAGCAGTACTTC. Translated, it gives CASSQDGQGAYEQYF.

V gene TRBV6-2 or TRBV6-3 combines with J gene TRBJ1-5; 10 nucleotides line up with TRBD1. This CDR3 spans 18 amino acids. Germline loops: CDR1 MNHEY, CDR2 SVGEGT. V was pared by 0 bases and J by 2 bases, with 7 bases of the junction left unmatched. CDR3 DNA: TGTGCCAGCAGTTACTCAAAGGCGGGACAGGGGCGCAATCAGCCCCAGCATTTT. It codes for CASSYSKAGQGRNQPQHF.

The chain employs TRBV14 and TRBJ2-5; maybe TRBD1 (6 bases). Germline V gene lookup returns CDR1 SGHDN and CDR2 FVKESK. The CDR3 has 15 amino acids. Trimming pared 1 base from V and 0 bases from J, leaving 9 bases between. The CDR3 protein is CASSQVRGHQETQYF. Written as DNA, the CDR3 is TGTGCCAGCAGCCAAGTCAGGGGTCACCAAGAGACCCAGTACTTC. The variable domain in full, with the rest retrieved from reference TRBV14 and TRBJ2-5, is EAGVTQFPSHSVIEKGQTVTLRCDPISGHDNLYWYRRVMGKEIKFLLHFVKESKQDESGMPNNRFLAERTGGTYSTLKVQPAELEDSGVYFCASSQVRGHQETQYFGPGTRLLVL.

The CDR3 coding sequence is TGTGCCAGCAGAAAGACTAGCGGGGCTTACAATGAGCAGTTCTTC. As protein: CASRKTSGAYNEQFF. The chain joins TRBV12-3 or TRBV12-4 to TRBJ2-1; 11 nucleotides match TRBD2. The V and J ends lost 6 bases and 4 bases, in that order; junction bases with no gene match: 5. This CDR3 is 15 amino acids long.

V gene TRBV5-1 combines with J gene TRBJ1-1, with D tentatively TRBD1 (5 bases). Germline V CDR1 and CDR2: SGHRS, YFSETQ. The V end was cut by 3 bases, the J end by 4 bases, with 10 bases between. CDR3 length equals 13 residues. The DNA for the CDR3 is TGCGCCAGCAGCTGGGGGGTAGGCACTGAAGCTTTCTTT. Its translation: CASSWGVGTEAFF.

This clonotype was counted ten times or more. V usage is TRBV7-3 and J usage is TRBJ2-1; D may correspond to TRBD1 or TRBD2 (5 bases each). The CDR3 length is 16 residues. CDR1 is SGHTA and CDR2 is FQGTGA in the germline V gene. V was pared by 4 bases and J by 4 bases, with 17 bases between. In DNA, the CDR3 is TGTGCCAGCAGCTCCTCCATGGGGGAAGGTTACAATGAGCAGTTCTTC. Its protein product is CASSSSMGEGYNEQFF.

There are a few counts of this clonotype. The chain joins TRBV11-2 to TRBJ2-3; D is possibly TRBD2 (6 bases). The V end was cut by 2 bases, the J end by 6 bases, with 21 bases between. The germline CDR1 and CDR2 sequences are SGHAT and FQNNGV. This CDR3 comprises 17 residues. The CDR3 sequence is CASSLFVFGGAHDTQYF. In nucleotides, the CDR3 is TGTGCCAGCAGCTTATTCGTGTTCGGGGGTGCGCACGATACGCAGTATTTT. Looking up the rest from reference TRBV11-2 and TRBJ2-3 gives the full variable domain: EAGVAQSPRYKIIEKRQSVAFWCNPISGHATLYWYQQILGQGPKLLIQFQNNGVVDDSQLPKDRFSAERLKGVDSTLKIQPAKLEDSAVYLCASSLFVFGGAHDTQYFGPGTRLTVL.

The V call is TRBV13, the J call TRBJ2-5; D may correspond to TRBD1 or TRBD2 (5 bases each). CDR1 is PRHDT, CDR2 FYEKMQ, per germline (reference sequence). The CDR3 has 16 residues. V lost 5 bases to trimming and J lost 4 bases, with 20 bases between them. For the CDR3, the DNA is TGTGCCAGCAGCGCTCCCCGAGGGGTCGGAGGAGAGACCCAGTACTTC. It is translated as CASSAPRGVGGETQYF.

This clonotype was observed a few times. The rearrangement links TRBV12-5 to TRBJ2-5, with D hard to call. The length of the CDR3 is 12 residues. The V end lost 4 bases, the J end lost 2 bases, and 5 bases lay between the germline ends. CDR1 and CDR2 from the germline V gene are LGHNT and FRNRAP. The CDR3 protein is CASGYGQETQYF. The CDR3 region has the DNA TGTGCTAGTGGTTATGGTCAAGAGACCCAGTACTTC.

This clonotype was observed a few times. The chain recombines TRBV19 with TRBJ1-4, with no clear D. V lost 3 bases, J lost 5 bases, and 13 bases lay in between. The CDR3 runs 15 residues. Germline CDR1 and CDR2: LNHDA and SQIVND (reference sequence). Here the CDR3 reads CASSMRKLGNEKLFF. The DNA for the CDR3 is TGTGCCAGTAGTATGCGCAAGTTGGGGAATGAAAAACTGTTTTTT.

The sample holds a few counts of this clonotype. The chain is built from TRBV4-3 and TRBJ1-1, with D unresolved. V was pared by 0 bases and J by 0 bases, with 8 bases between. Per germline, CDR1 LGHNA and CDR2 YSLEER. This CDR3 is built from 15 residues. The CDR3 spells CASSQEPGMNTEAFF. The DNA of the CDR3 is TGCGCCAGCAGCCAAGAACCAGGAATGAACACTGAAGCTTTCTTT.

This clonotype was picked up a small number of times. The V and J genes are TRBV19 and TRBJ2-1; maybe TRBD2 (5 bases). Looked up from germline, CDR1 is LNHDA and CDR2 is SQIVND (reference sequence). This CDR3 is 16 amino acids long. V was shortened by 9 bases and J by 0 bases, with 18 bases between the two germline ends. The CDR3 coding sequence is TGTGCCAGCTCCGACTGGGAGAGGAGCTCCTACAATGAGCAGTTCTTC. It translates to CASSDWERSSYNEQFF.

This clonotype was detected only a few times. The chain links TRBV10-2 to TRBJ2-1, with 12 nucleotides matching TRBD2. This CDR3 spans 16 amino acids. Losses at the gene ends were 6 bases for V and 5 bases for J; bases not matched to a gene: 8. Germline CDR1 reads WSHSY; CDR2 reads SAAADI. Written as DNA, the CDR3 is TGCGCCAGCAGGCAGACTAGCGGGGGCCCTAACAATGAGCAGTTCTTC. Its translation is CASRQTSGGPNNEQFF.

This clonotype was observed many times. The chain uses TRBV6-2 or TRBV6-3 and TRBJ1-6; possible D gene TRBD1, 5 bases. Germline CDR1 is MNHEY and CDR2 is SVGEGT. This CDR3 contains 13 residues. V was trimmed by 7 bases and J by 9 bases, leaving 13 bases between them. The CDR3 sequence is CASNSERGSPLHF. CDR3 nucleotides: TGTGCCAGCAACAGCGAGAGGGGTTCACCCCTCCACTTT.

V is TRBV9 and J is TRBJ1-6; unclear D gene. Deletions cut 0 bases from V and 9 bases from J, with 13 bases between. CDR3 length equals 15 residues. CDR1 is SGDLS, CDR2 YYNGEE, per germline. CDR3 coding DNA: TGTGCCAGCAGCGTAGTGGCAAGCGATGGTTCACCCCTCCACTTT. Its translation: CASSVVASDGSPLHF.

The chain joins TRBV6-5 to TRBJ1-4; possibly TRBD1 for D (5 bases). The CDR3 extends over 14 amino acids. V lost 2 bases, J lost 6 bases, and 10 bases lay in between. Germline V gene lookup returns CDR1 MNHEY and CDR2 SVGAGI. The CDR3 coding sequence is TGTGCCAGCAGTTACGGCAGGGCAGATGAAAAACTGTTTTTT. Its protein is CASSYGRADEKLFF.

The table lists this clonotype with a few counts. CDR3 protein: CASSQEDGTTLAWGRNEQFF. CDR3 bases: TGTGCCAGCAGCCAAGAGGACGGGACTACTTTAGCTTGGGGTCGGAATGAGCAGTTCTTC. The chain is built from TRBV3-2 and TRBJ2-1; no check of the table's D call, TRBD2, against the DNA was made. TRBV3-2 counts as a pseudogene. The CDR3 covers 20 residues.

This clonotype was found many times. V is TRBV12-3 or TRBV12-4 and J is TRBJ2-3, with TRBD1 as a possible D gene (5 bases). The CDR3 is 15 residues long. V lost 5 bases to trimming and J lost 0 bases, with 12 bases between them. This CDR3 is CASSVQETSTDTQYF. The CDR3 nucleotides are TGTGCCAGCAGTGTACAGGAAACTAGCACAGATACGCAGTATTTT.

The J gene is TRBJ2-3, the V gene TRBV28, with D perhaps matching TRBD1 (5 bases). Trimming removed 6 bases at V and 0 bases at J, with 16 bases between. This CDR3 spans 16 amino acids. Germline V gene lookup returns CDR1 MDHEN and CDR2 SYDVKM. CDR3 nucleotide sequence: TGTGCCAGCAGGAGACAGCCTTCATCTAGCACAGATACGCAGTATTTT. Translated, it gives CASRRQPSSSTDTQYF. Supplemented by reference TRBV28 and TRBJ2-3, the full variable domain reads DVKVTQSSRYLVKRTGEKVFLECVQDMDHENMFWYRQDPGLGLRLIYFSYDVKMKEKGDIPEGYSVSREKKERFSLILESASTNQTSMYLCASRRQPSSSTDTQYFGPGTRLTVL.

This clonotype was found many times. The chain recombines TRBV10-2 with TRBJ2-1, with a possible D match to TRBD1 (6 bases). The germline V and J ends were trimmed by 8 bases and 8 bases, with 25 bases remaining between them. CDR1 is WSHSY, CDR2 SAAADI, per germline. The CDR3 totals 16 residues. The CDR3, as DNA: TGCGCCAGCTCATGGGGGCCGGGGCTCCCCGGCGATGAGCAGTTCTTC. Protein: CASSWGPGLPGDEQFF.

The sample holds a few counts of this clonotype. V usage is TRBV12-3 or TRBV12-4 and J usage is TRBJ1-2, with TRBD1 matching over 8 bases. Losses at the gene ends were 1 base for V and 4 bases for J; bases not matched to a gene: 8. The CDR3 sequence is 16 residues long. The CDR3 coding sequence is TGTGCCAGCAGTTTAGGGGGGCGGACAGGGATCTATGGCTACACCTTC. Translated: CASSLGGRTGIYGYTF.

This clonotype was found a few times. This sequence joins TRBV6-1 and TRBJ1-4, with 7 bases identical to TRBD1. V shed 5 bases, J shed 8 bases, and the junction held 5 bases outside the gene matches. Germline values: CDR1 MNHNS, CDR2 SASEGT. The length of the CDR3 is 13 residues. CDR3 DNA: TGTGCCAGCAGTCGGGACAGCTCCGAAAAACTGTTTTTT. Amino acid sequence: CASSRDSSEKLFF.

The chain is built from TRBV6-5 and TRBJ1-4, with TRBD1 matching over 7 bases. The CDR3 length is 15 residues. Germline V gene lookup returns CDR1 MNHEY and CDR2 SVGAGI. V was clipped by 6 bases and J by 7 bases; unmatched bases: 11. DNA for the CDR3: TGTGCCAGCAGGGGGGCACAGGGGATATTTGAAAAACTGTTTTTT. Residues: CASRGAQGIFEKLFF.

This clonotype showed up many times. V gene TRBV18 combines with J gene TRBJ1-1; possible D gene TRBD1, 5 bases. V dropped 0 bases and J dropped 0 bases, with 14 bases sitting between them. Germline V CDR1 and CDR2: KGHSH, LQKENI. The CDR3 spans 17 residues. The CDR3 here is CASSPPVQGLMNTEAFF. In DNA form, the CDR3 reads TGTGCCAGCTCACCACCCGTGCAGGGACTAATGAACACTGAAGCTTTCTTT.

This clonotype was recorded many times. The rearrangement joins TRBV20-1 to TRBJ2-7, with a possible D match to TRBD1 (6 bases). Trimming shortened V by 3 bases and J by 0 bases, and 12 bases separated the two germline ends. The CDR3 covers 14 residues. Per germline, CDR1 DFQATT and CDR2 SNEGSKA (reference sequence). The DNA for the CDR3 is TGCAGTGCTAGCGGACAGATTAGCTCCTACGAGCAGTACTTC. Amino acids: CSASGQISSYEQYF.